This TCR beta chain originates from a study of spatial heterogeneity in lung cancer. For the study at large: The correlation between TCR transcript counts in tumor regions and a T cell module score from matched bulk RNA-seq was strong. Study outcomes and limitations: For expanded intratumoral alpha and beta TCRs, counts tracked tumor mutation counts.

Every TCR cDNA molecule bore its own unique molecular identifier. TCRdb called the 5' RACE reads again in MiXCR, with one record for every CDR3 protein. Of 7,500 to 10,000 distinct CDR3 sequences in the sample, roughly an eighth were seen once. The sample holds many counts of this clonotype. Antigen unknown. Regarding time point: sample taken at primary tumor resection. This clonotype was obtained from a male donor with early-stage non-small cell lung cancer. This specimen was lung tumor tissue, taken at surgery.

CDR3 sequence: CATRPSGVRTNEKLFF. The CDR3 coding sequence is TGTGCCACCAGGCCATCTGGGGTGAGGACTAATGAAAAACTGTTTTTT. This chain uses TRBV24-1 with TRBJ1-4; no clear D gene. CDR1 and CDR2 from the germline V gene are KGHDR and SFDVKD. V was shortened by 7 bases and J by 2 bases, with 16 bases between the two germline ends. The CDR3 length is 16 residues.